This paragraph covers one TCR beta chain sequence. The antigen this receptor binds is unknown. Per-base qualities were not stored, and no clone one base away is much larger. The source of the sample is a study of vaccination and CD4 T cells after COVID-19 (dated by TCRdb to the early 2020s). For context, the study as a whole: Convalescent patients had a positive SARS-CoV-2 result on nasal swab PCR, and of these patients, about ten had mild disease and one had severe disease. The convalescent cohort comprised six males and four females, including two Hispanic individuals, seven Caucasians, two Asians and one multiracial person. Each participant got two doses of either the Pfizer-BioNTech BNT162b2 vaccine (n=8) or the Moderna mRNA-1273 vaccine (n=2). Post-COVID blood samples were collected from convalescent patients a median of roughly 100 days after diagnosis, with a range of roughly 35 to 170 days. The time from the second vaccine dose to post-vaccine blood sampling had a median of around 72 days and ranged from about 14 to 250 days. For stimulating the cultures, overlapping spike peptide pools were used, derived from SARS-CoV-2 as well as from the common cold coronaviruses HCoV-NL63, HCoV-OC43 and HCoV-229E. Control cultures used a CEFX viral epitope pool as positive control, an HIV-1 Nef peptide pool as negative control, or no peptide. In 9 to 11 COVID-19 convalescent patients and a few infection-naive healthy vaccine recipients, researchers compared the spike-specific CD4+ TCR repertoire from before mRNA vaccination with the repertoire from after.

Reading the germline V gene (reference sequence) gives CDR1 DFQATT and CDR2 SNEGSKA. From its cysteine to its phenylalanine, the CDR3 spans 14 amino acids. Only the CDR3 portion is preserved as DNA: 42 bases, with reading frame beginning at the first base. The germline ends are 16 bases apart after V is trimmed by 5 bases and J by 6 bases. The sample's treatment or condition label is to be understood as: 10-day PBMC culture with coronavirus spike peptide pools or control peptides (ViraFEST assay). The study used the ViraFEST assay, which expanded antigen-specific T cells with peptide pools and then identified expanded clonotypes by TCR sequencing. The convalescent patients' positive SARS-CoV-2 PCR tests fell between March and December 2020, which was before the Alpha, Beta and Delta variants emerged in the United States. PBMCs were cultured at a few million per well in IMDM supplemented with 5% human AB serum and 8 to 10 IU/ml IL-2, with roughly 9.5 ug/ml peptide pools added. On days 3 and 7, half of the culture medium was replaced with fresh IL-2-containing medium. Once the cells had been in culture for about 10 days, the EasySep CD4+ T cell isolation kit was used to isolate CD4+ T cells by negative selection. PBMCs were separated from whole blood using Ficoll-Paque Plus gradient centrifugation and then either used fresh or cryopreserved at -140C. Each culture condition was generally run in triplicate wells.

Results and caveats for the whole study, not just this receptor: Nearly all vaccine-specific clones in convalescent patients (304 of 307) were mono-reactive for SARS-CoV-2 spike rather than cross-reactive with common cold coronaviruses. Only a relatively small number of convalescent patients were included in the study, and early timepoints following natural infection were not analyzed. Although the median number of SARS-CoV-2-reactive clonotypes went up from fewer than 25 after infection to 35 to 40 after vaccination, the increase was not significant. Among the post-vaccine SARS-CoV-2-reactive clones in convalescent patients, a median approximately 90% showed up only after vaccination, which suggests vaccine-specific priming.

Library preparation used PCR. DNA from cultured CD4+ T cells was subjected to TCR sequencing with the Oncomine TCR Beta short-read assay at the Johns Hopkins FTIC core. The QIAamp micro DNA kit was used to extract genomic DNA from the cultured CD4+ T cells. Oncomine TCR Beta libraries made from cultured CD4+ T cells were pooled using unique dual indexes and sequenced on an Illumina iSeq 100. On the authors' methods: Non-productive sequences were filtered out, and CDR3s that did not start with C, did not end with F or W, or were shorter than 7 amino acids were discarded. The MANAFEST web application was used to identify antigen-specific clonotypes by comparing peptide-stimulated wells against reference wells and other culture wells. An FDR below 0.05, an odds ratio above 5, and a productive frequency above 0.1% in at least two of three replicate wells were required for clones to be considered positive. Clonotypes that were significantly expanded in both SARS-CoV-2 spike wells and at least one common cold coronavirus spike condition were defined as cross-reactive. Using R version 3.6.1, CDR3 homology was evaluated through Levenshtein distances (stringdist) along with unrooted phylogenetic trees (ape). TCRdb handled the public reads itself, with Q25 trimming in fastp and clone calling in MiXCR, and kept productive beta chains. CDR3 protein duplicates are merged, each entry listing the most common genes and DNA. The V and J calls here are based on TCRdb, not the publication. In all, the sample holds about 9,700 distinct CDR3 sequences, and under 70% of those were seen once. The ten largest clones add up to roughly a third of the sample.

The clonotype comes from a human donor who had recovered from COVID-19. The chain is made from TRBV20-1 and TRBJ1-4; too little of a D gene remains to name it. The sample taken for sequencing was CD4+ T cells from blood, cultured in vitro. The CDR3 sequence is CSAPPGGNDEKLFF. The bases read TGCAGTGCTCCTCCAGGTGGGAACGATGAAAAACTGTTTTTT.